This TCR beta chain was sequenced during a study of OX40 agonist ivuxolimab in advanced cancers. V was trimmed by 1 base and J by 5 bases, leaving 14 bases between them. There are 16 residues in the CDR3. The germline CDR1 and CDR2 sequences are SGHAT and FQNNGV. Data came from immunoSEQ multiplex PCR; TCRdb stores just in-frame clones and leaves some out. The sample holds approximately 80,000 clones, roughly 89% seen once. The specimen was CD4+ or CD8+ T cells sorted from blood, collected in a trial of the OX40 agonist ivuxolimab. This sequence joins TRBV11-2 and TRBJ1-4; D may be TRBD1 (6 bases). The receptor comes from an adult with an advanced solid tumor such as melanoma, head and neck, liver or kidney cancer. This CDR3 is CASSLGTGARNEKLFF. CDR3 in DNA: TGTGCCAGCAGCTTAGGGACGGGGGCCCGCAATGAAAAACTGTTTTTT.